The rows below give T cell receptor beta chains drawn from one sample of a study of cytomegalovirus exposure and HLA in healthy donors. Data came from immunoSEQ multiplex PCR; TCRdb stores just in-frame clones and leaves some out. The table shows approximately 280,000 clones, with roughly 85% occurring only once. Sequencing input: PBMCs. Source of these receptors: a woman between 18 and 30 years old in good health and CMV-seronegative. Both conserved end residues are part of each CDR3. The D gene is left open where the match is weak. Only some rows state a clone size, as once, few, many or a class for expanded clones.

V: TRBV5-5
D: NA
J: TRBJ1-1
size: once
CDR3: CASGLSAGGTEAFF
DNA: TGTGCCAGCGGACTGTCGGCGGGCGGGACTGAAGCTTTCTTT

V: TRBV11-2
D: TRBD2
J: TRBJ2-1
size: NA
CDR3: CASSSTPRTSGRGEQFF
DNA: TGTGCCAGCAGCTCCACCCCCCGGACTAGCGGTCGCGGTGAGCAGTTCTTC

V: TRBV19
D: NA
J: TRBJ2-7
size: NA
CDR3: CASSIERRGYEQYF
DNA: TGTGCCAGTAGTATAGAAAGGCGGGGCTACGAGCAGTACTTC

V: TRBV2
D: TRBD1
J: TRBJ1-1
size: few
CDR3: CASRLDRTEAFF
DNA: TGTGCCAGCAGGTTGGACAGGACTGAAGCTTTCTTT

V: TRBV14
D: NA
J: TRBJ2-2
size: NA
CDR3: CASSQARVTGELFF
DNA: TGTGCCAGCAGCCAAGCTCGGGTCACCGGGGAGCTGTTTTTT

V: TRBV6-5
D: NA
J: TRBJ1-2
size: NA
CDR3: CASRTSGFYGYTF
DNA: TGTGCCAGCAGAACCTCCGGGTTCTATGGCTACACCTTC

V: TRBV6-1
D: TRBD1
J: TRBJ1-1
size: NA
CDR3: CASISGGGVNTEAFF
DNA: TGTGCCAGCATTTCAGGGGGAGGAGTGAACACTGAAGCTTTCTTT

V: TRBV20-1
D: NA
J: TRBJ2-1
size: NA
CDR3: CSAAPHNEQFF
DNA: TGCAGTGCGGCACCCCACAATGAGCAGTTCTTC

V: TRBV6-5
D: TRBD1
J: TRBJ1-1
size: many
CDR3: CASSRQGVRGEAFF
DNA: TGTGCCAGCAGCCGACAGGGGGTAAGAGGGGAAGCTTTCTTT

V: TRBV29-1
D: NA
J: TRBJ1-1
size: NA
CDR3: CSVEKTGWPLRFEAFF
DNA: TGCAGCGTCGAAAAAACAGGGTGGCCCCTGAGGTTCGAAGCTTTCTTT

V: TRBV10-2
D: NA
J: TRBJ2-7
size: NA
CDR3: CASRSSYEQYF
DNA: TGCGCCAGCAGGAGTTCCTACGAGCAGTACTTC

V: TRBV7-8
D: NA
J: TRBJ1-5
size: NA
CDR3: CASSGEPWTANQPQHF
DNA: TGTGCCAGCAGCGGGGAGCCCTGGACGGCCAATCAGCCCCAGCATTTT

V: TRBV28
D: NA
J: TRBJ2-7
size: once
CDR3: CASQDIISSYEQYF
DNA: TGTGCCAGCCAAGACATAATAAGCTCCTACGAGCAGTACTTC

V: TRBV14
D: TRBD1
J: TRBJ2-6
size: NA
CDR3: CASSQDRQGAGANVLTF
DNA: TGTGCCAGCAGCCAAGATCGTCAGGGGGCTGGGGCCAACGTCCTGACTTTC

V: TRBV6-5
D: NA
J: TRBJ1-2
size: many
CDR3: CASSYSRQWNYGYTF
DNA: TGTGCCAGCAGTTACTCGCGACAGTGGAACTATGGCTACACCTTC

V: TRBV4-2
D: NA
J: TRBJ1-3
size: few
CDR3: CASSQNTLRSSGNTIYF
DNA: TGTGCCAGCAGCCAAAATACGCTACGGAGCTCTGGAAACACCATATATTTT

V: TRBV6-1
D: TRBD2
J: TRBJ2-7
size: many
CDR3: CASSEALAGAYEQYF
DNA: TGTGCCAGCAGTGAAGCGCTAGCGGGGGCCTACGAGCAGTACTTC

V: TRBV7-2
D: NA
J: TRBJ2-1
size: NA
CDR3: CASSLDGYNEQFF
DNA: TGTGCCAGCAGCTTAGACGGGTACAATGAGCAGTTCTTC

V: TRBV10-2
D: TRBD1
J: TRBJ1-6
size: few
CDR3: CASRPGTGDSPLHF
DNA: TGCGCCAGCAGGCCCGGGACAGGGGATTCACCCCTCCACTTT

V: TRBV19
D: TRBD1
J: TRBJ1-6
size: NA
CDR3: CASSRQGPLSSYNSPLHF
DNA: TGTGCCAGTAGTAGACAGGGGCCCTTGAGCTCCTATAATTCACCCCTCCACTTT

V: TRBV6-1
D: NA
J: TRBJ2-7
size: NA
CDR3: CASRGIRGSPYEQYF
DNA: TGTGCCAGCAGAGGGATCAGGGGTAGTCCCTACGAGCAGTACTTC

V: TRBV4-3
D: NA
J: TRBJ2-5
size: NA
CDR3: CASSQDGGNQETQYF
DNA: TGCGCCAGCAGCCAAGATGGCGGGAACCAAGAGACCCAGTACTTC

V: TRBV28
D: NA
J: TRBJ2-5
size: NA
CDR3: CASSSFVGGGGETQYF
DNA: TGTGCCAGCAGTTCCTTCGTAGGAGGGGGGGGAGAGACCCAGTACTTC

V: TRBV30
D: TRBD1
J: TRBJ2-7
size: NA
CDR3: CAWNGQGAGEQYF
DNA: TGTGCCTGGAATGGACAGGGGGCCGGCGAGCAGTACTTC

V: TRBV4-3
D: TRBD2
J: TRBJ2-1
size: NA
CDR3: CASSLPGGNEQFF
DNA: TGCGCCAGCAGCCTCCCGGGGGGCAATGAGCAGTTCTTC

V: TRBV6-1
D: NA
J: TRBJ1-1
size: NA
CDR3: CASSSGRTEAFF
DNA: TGTGCCAGCAGTTCAGGGCGGACTGAAGCTTTCTTT

V: TRBV27
D: TRBD1
J: TRBJ1-5
size: NA
CDR3: CASSLGGTGGQPQHF
DNA: TGTGCCAGCAGTTTAGGAGGGACAGGGGGTCAGCCCCAGCATTTT

V: TRBV27
D: NA
J: TRBJ2-7
size: NA
CDR3: CASSFGTRPYEQYF
DNA: TGTGCCAGCAGTTTCGGGACAAGGCCCTACGAGCAGTACTTC

V: TRBV30
D: TRBD2
J: TRBJ2-1
size: NA
CDR3: CAWSVSGGYNEQFF
DNA: TGTGCCTGGAGTGTGTCGGGGGGATACAATGAGCAGTTCTTC

V: TRBV27
D: TRBD1
J: TRBJ1-2
size: NA
CDR3: CASSYGQGAGGYTF
DNA: TGTGCCAGCAGTTACGGACAGGGGGCAGGGGGCTACACCTTC

V: TRBV11-3
D: NA
J: TRBJ1-2
size: NA
CDR3: CASSPEGVAWTF
DNA: TGTGCCAGCAGCCCAGAGGGAGTCGCATGGACCTTC

V: TRBV30
D: TRBD2
J: TRBJ2-7
size: NA
CDR3: CARTSGGGSYEQYF
DNA: TGTGCCCGGACTAGCGGGGGGGGCTCCTACGAGCAGTACTTC

V: TRBV7-6
D: NA
J: TRBJ2-2
size: NA
CDR3: CASSRQEDTGELFF
DNA: TGTGCCAGCAGCCGTCAGGAAGACACCGGGGAGCTGTTTTTT

V: TRBV18
D: TRBD1
J: TRBJ2-3
size: NA
CDR3: CASSPPYRGPGDTQYF
DNA: TGTGCCAGCTCACCACCTTACAGGGGGCCGGGGGATACGCAGTATTTT

V: TRBV5-1
D: TRBD1
J: TRBJ2-2
size: NA
CDR3: CAIRDRTNTGELFF
DNA: TGCGCCATCCGGGACAGGACGAACACCGGGGAGCTGTTTTTT

V: TRBV7-9
D: TRBD2
J: TRBJ2-7
size: once
CDR3: CASSQKPGLAGSSYEQYF
DNA: TGTGCCAGCAGCCAAAAACCGGGACTAGCGGGATCTTCCTACGAGCAGTACTTC

V: TRBV10-3
D: TRBD1
J: TRBJ2-7
size: NA
CDR3: CAISGGQTLGPYEQYF
DNA: TGTGCCATCAGTGGGGGACAGACCCTCGGGCCCTACGAGCAGTACTTC

V: TRBV5-7
D: TRBD2
J: TRBJ2-1
size: NA
CDR3: CARGGAGITYNEQFF
DNA: TGTGCCAGGGGGGGAGCGGGGATTACCTACAATGAGCAGTTCTTC

V: TRBV7-6
D: NA
J: TRBJ2-1
size: NA
CDR3: CASSSTGGLYNEQFF
DNA: TGTGCCAGCAGCTCCACGGGGGGCCTTTACAATGAGCAGTTCTTC

V: TRBV6-4
D: NA
J: TRBJ2-2
size: NA
CDR3: CASSVGTYTGELFF
DNA: TGTGCCAGCAGTGTTGGGACATACACCGGGGAGCTGTTTTTT

V: TRBV6-1
D: TRBD1
J: TRBJ1-2
size: few
CDR3: CASSVQTGGIYGYTF
DNA: TGTGCCAGCAGTGTCCAGACAGGGGGGATATATGGCTACACCTTC

V: TRBV7-9
D: NA
J: TRBJ2-7
size: NA
CDR3: CASSFTGYEQYF
DNA: TGTGCCAGCAGCTTTACAGGGTACGAGCAGTACTTC

V: TRBV28
D: TRBD1
J: TRBJ2-7
size: NA
CDR3: CASSSTRQGWSYEQYF
DNA: TGTGCCAGCAGTTCAACCCGACAGGGGTGGAGCTACGAGCAGTACTTC

V: TRBV5-1
D: TRBD1
J: TRBJ2-5
size: NA
CDR3: CASRAGTGKTETQYF
DNA: TGCGCCAGCAGGGCCGGGACAGGGAAGACAGAGACCCAGTACTTC

V: TRBV7-9
D: NA
J: TRBJ1-5
size: NA
CDR3: CASSWTGTDPYLNQPQHF
DNA: TGTGCCAGCAGCTGGACCGGGACTGACCCATATCTCAATCAGCCCCAGCATTTT

V: TRBV6-5
D: NA
J: TRBJ1-1
size: few
CDR3: CASSPSRREAFF
DNA: TGTGCCAGCAGCCCCAGCAGGAGGGAAGCTTTCTTT

V: TRBV27
D: TRBD1
J: TRBJ2-2
size: NA
CDR3: CASGQGDTGELFF
DNA: TGTGCCAGCGGACAGGGGGACACCGGGGAGCTGTTTTTT

V: TRBV6-6
D: NA
J: TRBJ2-7
size: NA
CDR3: CASSYSGDEQYF
DNA: TGTGCCAGCAGTTACTCAGGGGACGAGCAGTACTTC

V: TRBV4-3
D: NA
J: TRBJ1-2
size: NA
CDR3: CASSQDRQAIIYGYTF
DNA: TGCGCCAGCAGCCAAGATCGGCAGGCGATAATATATGGCTACACCTTC

V: TRBV25-1
D: TRBD2
J: TRBJ2-1
size: few
CDR3: CASSGIAGLDEQFF
DNA: TGTGCCAGCTCGGGGATAGCGGGACTAGATGAGCAGTTCTTC

V: TRBV5-4
D: NA
J: TRBJ2-5
size: NA
CDR3: CASSRGTEQETQYF
DNA: TGTGCCAGCAGCCGGGGGACAGAACAAGAGACCCAGTACTTC

V: TRBV4-1
D: NA
J: TRBJ1-5
size: NA
CDR3: CASSQSQGTYQPQHF
DNA: TGCGCCAGCAGCCAGAGTCAGGGGACCTATCAGCCCCAGCATTTT

V: TRBV11-2
D: TRBD2
J: TRBJ2-5
size: NA
CDR3: CASSSGRIETQYF
DNA: TGTGCCAGCAGCAGCGGGAGGATAGAGACCCAGTACTTC

V: TRBV2
D: TRBD2
J: TRBJ2-7
size: NA
CDR3: CASSLPRTRADEQYF
DNA: TGTGCCAGCAGTCTTCCCCGGACTAGGGCGGACGAGCAGTACTTC

V: TRBV30
D: NA
J: TRBJ2-3
size: once
CDR3: CAWTLAALADTQYF
DNA: TGTGCCTGGACTTTAGCGGCCCTAGCAGATACGCAGTATTTT

V: TRBV14
D: NA
J: TRBJ2-7
size: NA
CDR3: CASSPYRSLGRYEQYF
DNA: TGTGCCAGCAGCCCGTATCGCAGTTTGGGGAGATACGAGCAGTACTTC

V: TRBV19
D: TRBD1
J: TRBJ2-7
size: NA
CDR3: CASSLQGEREQYF
DNA: TGTGCCAGTAGTCTACAGGGGGAGAGGGAGCAGTACTTC

V: TRBV2
D: NA
J: TRBJ1-6
size: NA
CDR3: CASSGTNWGSPLHF
DNA: TGTGCCAGCAGTGGGACAAACTGGGGTTCACCCCTCCACTTT

V: TRBV4-2
D: TRBD1
J: TRBJ1-2
size: once
CDR3: CASSQSYRGLNGYTF
DNA: TGTGCCAGCAGCCAGTCCTACAGGGGGCTTAACGGCTACACCTTC

V: TRBV5-1
D: NA
J: TRBJ2-1
size: NA
CDR3: CASSPTAPLVGEQFF
DNA: TGCGCCAGCAGCCCCACCGCACCACTAGTAGGTGAGCAGTTCTTC